This TCR beta chain was captured in a study of T cells in Graves' hyperthyroidism and ophthalmopathy. Study findings and constraints: In the analysis, a 13 V-J model separated ophthalmopathy from stable hyperthyroidism.

The table lists this clonotype with many counts. Antigen unknown. The investigators amplified TCR beta CDR3 regions from RNA transcripts. A set of HTBI primers served as the primers for a first-round RT-PCR of the TCR CDR3. TCRdb re-called the multiplex PCR reads through MiXCR, storing one row per CDR3 protein. The sample consists of roughly 400,000 distinct CDR3 sequences, more than 13% of them appearing once. This receptor was obtained from a man aged 50-60 years with Graves' ophthalmopathy. Specimen: blood.

The CDR3 here is CATYPGLKGASNQPQHF. CDR3 DNA sequence: TGTGCCACCTACCCGGGACTCAAGGGAGCTAGCAATCAGCCCCAGCATTTT. This sequence joins TRBV28 and TRBJ1-5, with TRBD1 as a possible D gene (5 bases). Germline values: CDR1 MDHEN, CDR2 SYDVKM. The CDR3 extends over 17 amino acids. V shed 10 bases and J shed 0 bases, with 22 bases lying between them.